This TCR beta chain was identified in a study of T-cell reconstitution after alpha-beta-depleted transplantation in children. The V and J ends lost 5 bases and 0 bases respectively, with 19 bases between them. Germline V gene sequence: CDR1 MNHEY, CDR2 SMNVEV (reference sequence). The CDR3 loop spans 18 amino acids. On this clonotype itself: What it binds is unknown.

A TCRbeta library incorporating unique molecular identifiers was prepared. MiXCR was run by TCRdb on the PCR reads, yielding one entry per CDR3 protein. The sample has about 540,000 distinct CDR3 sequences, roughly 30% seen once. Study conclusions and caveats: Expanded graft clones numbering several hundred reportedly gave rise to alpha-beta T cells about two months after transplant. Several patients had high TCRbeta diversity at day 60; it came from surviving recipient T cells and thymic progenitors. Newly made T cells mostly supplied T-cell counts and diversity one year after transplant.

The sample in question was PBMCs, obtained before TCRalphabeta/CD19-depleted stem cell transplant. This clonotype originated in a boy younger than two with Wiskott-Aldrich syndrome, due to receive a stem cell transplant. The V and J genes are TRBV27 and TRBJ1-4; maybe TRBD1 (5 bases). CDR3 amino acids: CASSGRLPGAATNEKLFF. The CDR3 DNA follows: TGTGCCAGCAGTGGAAGGCTCCCCGGGGCAGCAACTAATGAAAAACTGTTTTTT. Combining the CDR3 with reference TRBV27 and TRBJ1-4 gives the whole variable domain EAQVTQNPRYLITVTGKKLTVTCSQNMNHEYMSWYRQDPGLGLRQIYYSMNVEVTDKGDVPEGYKVSRKEKRNFPLILESPSPNQTSLYFCASSGRLPGAATNEKLFFGSGTQLSVL.